This TCR beta chain was found in a study of blood T cell repertoires in COVID-19. The overall study: The United States, Italy and Spain supplied acute and convalescent COVID-19 samples.

The V end lost 4 bases, the J end lost 7 bases, and 17 bases lay between the germline ends. CDR3 length: 15 amino acids. In germline, CDR1 is MGHDK, CDR2 SYGVNS. In assigning cohorts, the study relied on participant-reported clinical history. Profiling relied on immunoSEQ multiplex PCR, and the TCRdb table lists in-frame clones only, not all of them. The sample has just over 250,000 clones; around 84% are singletons. This receptor was identified in a man aged 25 to 40 with acute COVID-19. The specimen sequenced was PBMCs or T cells enriched from blood (not recorded which). V usage is TRBV25-1 and J usage is TRBJ2-1, with unresolved D. The CDR3 here is CASSAAPALRNEQFF. In nucleotides, the CDR3 is TGTGCCAGCAGTGCCGCGCCTGCCTTGCGGAATGAGCAGTTCTTC.